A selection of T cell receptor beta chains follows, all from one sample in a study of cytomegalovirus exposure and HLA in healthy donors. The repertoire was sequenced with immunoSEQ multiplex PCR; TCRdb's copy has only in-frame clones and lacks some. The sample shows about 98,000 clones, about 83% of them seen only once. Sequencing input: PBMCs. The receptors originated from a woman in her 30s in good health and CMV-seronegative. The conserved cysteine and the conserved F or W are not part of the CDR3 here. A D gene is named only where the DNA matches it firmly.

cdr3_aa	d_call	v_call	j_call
ASSADRGPYEQY	TRBD1	TRBV19	TRBJ2-7
ASSQDLRGIGEQY	-	TRBV4-2	TRBJ2-7
AIMSSGGSTDTQY	TRBD2	TRBV10-3	TRBJ2-3
ASSTGTGGNEQY	TRBD1	TRBV5-1	TRBJ2-7
ASSEDRGVTEAF	TRBD1	TRBV5-6	TRBJ1-1
ASSFKTGGANEQY	TRBD1	TRBV7-8	TRBJ2-7
ATSRDRRIADPYNEQF	-	TRBV15	TRBJ2-1
ASRPTTGGSYEQY	TRBD1	TRBV5-1	TRBJ2-7
ASSRPNPGLVSGNTIY	-	TRBV18	TRBJ1-3
ASSLGQPTTEQF	-	TRBV5-1	TRBJ2-1
ASSSGQGDSGNTIY	TRBD1	TRBV7-9	TRBJ1-3
ASSPGQGFGYT	TRBD1	TRBV6-6	TRBJ1-2
ASSLSRPSGANVLT	-	TRBV27	TRBJ2-6
ASTLAGGVPRGYT	-	TRBV7-2	TRBJ1-2
ASSRDLSGEQY	-	TRBV7-7	TRBJ2-7
ASSGGTGDTEAF	-	TRBV5-1	TRBJ1-1
SVGDLAGAGEQF	-	TRBV29-1	TRBJ2-1
ASSLGLAAAGELF	-	TRBV7-2	TRBJ2-2
ASSSFRAIKEKLF	-	TRBV2	TRBJ1-4
ASSPQGQGYNEQF	TRBD1	TRBV5-1	TRBJ2-1